This note documents a single T cell receptor (beta chain) sequence. Its antigen is not identified. The entry originates in a study of a mutant IDH1 vaccine in newly diagnosed glioma. Across the study: Sex among treated patients split about 60% male, around 40% female; mean age was approximately 40 years. Earlier therapy was either radiotherapy, temozolomide, or both, and most got both. Whole-study results and caveats: Alterations occurring in top peripheral T cell clonotypes seemed unrelated to pseudoprogression. Patients showed vaccine-induced immune responses at a rate of 93.3%.

Time point specified: baseline, week 1 (first vaccination visit). Treatment noted: pre-vaccination baseline after standard-of-care therapy. Sequencing was performed with immunoSEQ multiplex PCR; in TCRdb, only in-frame clones are kept and a portion is missing. The sample lists tens of thousands of clones; around four fifths were seen once. Sequenced here: PBMCs, sampled from a glioma patient treated with radiotherapy, temozolomide or both. The receptor's source is a woman aged 45-60 years with glioma.

The CDR3 protein is CATSRVQTYEQYF. CDR3 bases: TGTGCCACCAGCAGAGTTCAGACCTACGAGCAGTACTTC. This chain joins TRBV15 and TRBJ2-7; D unclear. The CDR3 is 13 residues long. The germline gives CDR1 LNHNV, CDR2 YYDKDF (reference sequence). V was pared by 1 base and J by 2 bases, with 6 bases between.